This T cell receptor (beta chain) appears in the sequencing data of a study of tumor-infiltrating lymphocytes in primary liver carcinoma. As regards this clonotype: Its ends do not fully match the called genes, so a read error is possible.

TCR beta cDNA was prepared out of 500 ng total RNA by means of a constant-region primer. It was through three nested multiplex PCR rounds of slightly modified ARM-PCR that TCR beta libraries arose. PCR rounds one and two used TRBV1-TRBV30 forward primers with a C-beta reverse primer for 10 cycles each. One entry per CDR3 protein, called by TCRdb with MiXCR from the multiplex PCR reads. Here the sample spans some 55,000 distinct CDR3 sequences, 70% to 85% being singletons. Without any cell sorting, about 19-32 mg of bulk tissue yielded co-extracted RNA and DNA. This CDR3 has 15 residues. Sequenced input: liver tumor tissue from sampling region 2. Described subset: tumor region T2, inferior pole. The chain combines TRBV12-3 or TRBV12-4 with TRBJ2-3; 7 nucleotides agree with TRBD2. This TCR was sampled from a man aged 40-55 years with primary liver carcinoma and hepatitis B virus infection. CDR3 bases: TGTGCCAGCACCCAGATAGCGGGCGCCACGGATAGGCAGTATTTT. Translation gives CASTQIAGATDRQYF.